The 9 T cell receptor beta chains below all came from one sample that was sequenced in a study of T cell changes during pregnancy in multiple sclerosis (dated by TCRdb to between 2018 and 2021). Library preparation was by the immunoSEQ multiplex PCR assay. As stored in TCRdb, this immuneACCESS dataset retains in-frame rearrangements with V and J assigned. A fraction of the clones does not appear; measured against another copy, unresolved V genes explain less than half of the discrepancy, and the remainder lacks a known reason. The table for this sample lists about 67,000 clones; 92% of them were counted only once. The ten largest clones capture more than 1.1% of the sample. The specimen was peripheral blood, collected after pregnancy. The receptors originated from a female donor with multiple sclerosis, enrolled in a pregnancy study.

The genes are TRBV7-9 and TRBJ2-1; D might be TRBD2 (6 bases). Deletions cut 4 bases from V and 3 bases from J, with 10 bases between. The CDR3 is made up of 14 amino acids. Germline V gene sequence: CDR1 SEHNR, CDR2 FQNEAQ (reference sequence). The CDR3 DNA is TGTGCCAGCAGCTCGTACGGGAGCTACAATGAGCAGTTCTTC. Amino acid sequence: CASSSYGSYNEQFF.

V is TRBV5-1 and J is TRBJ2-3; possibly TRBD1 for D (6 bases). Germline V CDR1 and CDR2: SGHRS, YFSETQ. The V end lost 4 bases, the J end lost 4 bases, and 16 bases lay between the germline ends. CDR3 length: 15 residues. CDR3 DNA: TGCGCCAGCAGCATCAGGCCTCAGGGGCCAGATACGCAGTATTTT. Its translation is CASSIRPQGPDTQYF.

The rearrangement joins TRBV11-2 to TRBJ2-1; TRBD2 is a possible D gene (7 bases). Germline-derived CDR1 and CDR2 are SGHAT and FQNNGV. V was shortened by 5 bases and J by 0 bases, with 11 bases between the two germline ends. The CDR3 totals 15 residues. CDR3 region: CASSRGGSSYNEQFF. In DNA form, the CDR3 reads TGTGCCAGCAGCCGCGGGGGCAGCTCCTACAATGAGCAGTTCTTC.

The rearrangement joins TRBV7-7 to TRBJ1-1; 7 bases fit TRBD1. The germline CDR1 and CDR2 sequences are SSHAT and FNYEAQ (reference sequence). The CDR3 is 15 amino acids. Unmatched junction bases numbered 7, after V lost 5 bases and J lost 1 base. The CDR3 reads CASSAGGRRNTEAFF. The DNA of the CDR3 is TGTGCCAGCAGCGCAGGGGGGCGCCGGAACACTGAAGCTTTCTTT.

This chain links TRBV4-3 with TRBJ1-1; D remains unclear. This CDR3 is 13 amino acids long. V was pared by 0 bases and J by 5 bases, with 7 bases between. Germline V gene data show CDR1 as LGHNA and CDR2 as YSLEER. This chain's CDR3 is CASSQDPGTEAFF. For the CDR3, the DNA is TGCGCCAGCAGCCAAGACCCGGGGACTGAAGCTTTCTTT.

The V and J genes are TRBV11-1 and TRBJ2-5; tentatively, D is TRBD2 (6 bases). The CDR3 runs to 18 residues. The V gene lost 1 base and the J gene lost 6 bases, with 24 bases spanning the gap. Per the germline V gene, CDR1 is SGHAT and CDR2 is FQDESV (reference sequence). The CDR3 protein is CASSLGDWSGLSVKTQYF. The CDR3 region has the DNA TGTGCCAGCAGCTTAGGTGATTGGTCGGGACTCAGCGTAAAGACCCAGTACTTC.

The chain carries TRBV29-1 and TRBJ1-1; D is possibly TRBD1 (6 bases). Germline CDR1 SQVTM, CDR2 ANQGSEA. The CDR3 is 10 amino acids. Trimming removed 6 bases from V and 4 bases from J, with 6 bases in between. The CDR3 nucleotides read TGCAGCGTGGGGGCCACTGAAGCTTTCTTT. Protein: CSVGATEAFF.

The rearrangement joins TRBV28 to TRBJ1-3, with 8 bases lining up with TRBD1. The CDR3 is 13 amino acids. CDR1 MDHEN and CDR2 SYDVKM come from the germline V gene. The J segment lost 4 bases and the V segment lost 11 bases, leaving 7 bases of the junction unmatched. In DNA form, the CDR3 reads TGTGCCGGCGGACAGGGAGCAGGAAACACCATATATTTT. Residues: CAGGQGAGNTIYF.

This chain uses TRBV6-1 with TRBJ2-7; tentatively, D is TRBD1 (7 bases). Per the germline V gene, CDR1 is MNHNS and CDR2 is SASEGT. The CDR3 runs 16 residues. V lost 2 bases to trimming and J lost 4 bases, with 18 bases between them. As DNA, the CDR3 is TGTGCCAGCAGTGAATTTCAGGGGGGAGTTACTTACGAGCAGTACTTC. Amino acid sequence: CASSEFQGGVTYEQYF.